This TCR beta chain was profiled in a study of cytomegalovirus exposure and HLA in healthy donors. The wider study: The 120 or so validation repertoires matched the roughly 670 first-cohort repertoires in platform, a later analysis reported.

The table came from immunoSEQ multiplex PCR; TCRdb's copy has only in-frame clones and leaves some out. The table records fewer than 250,000 clones, 80% to 90% of them present only once. This clone has just one count. The antigen remains undetermined. Study results and caveats: In vitro experiments confirmed that three CMV-associated chains were specific for CMV antigens. Researchers catalogued approximately 170 TCR beta chains as cytomegalovirus-associated.

The trim removed 6 bases at V and 5 bases at J, leaving 8 bases unmatched. The CDR3 covers 14 residues. In germline, CDR1 is ENHRY, CDR2 SYGVKD. The receptor was isolated from a young woman in good health and CMV-seropositive. The sequencing sample was made of PBMCs. The chain employs TRBV10-3 and TRBJ1-1; 8 nucleotides line up with TRBD1. As DNA, the CDR3 is TGTGCCATCAGCCTACAGGGGGAGGGGACTGAAGCTTTCTTT. Protein: CAISLQGEGTEAFF.